The 29 T cell receptor beta chains below come from one sample, sequenced in a study of T-cell reconstitution after alpha-beta-depleted transplantation in children. Unique molecular identifiers featured in how the TCRbeta library was prepared. TCRdb passed the PCR reads through MiXCR, listing each CDR3 protein once. The sample contains around 130,000 distinct CDR3 sequences, about 9.9% of which appear only once. The input for sequencing was PBMCs, mostly from graft donor cells, taken 180 days after TCRalphabeta/CD19-depleted stem cell transplant. These receptor sequences come from a girl under two years old who had a stem cell transplant for combined immunodeficiency, so the T cells may come from the graft donor.

V usage is TRBV10-3 and J usage is TRBJ2-3; no definite D call. The CDR3 consists of 14 residues. Germline-derived CDR1 and CDR2 are ENHRY and SYGVKD. V dropped 7 bases and J dropped 0 bases, with 11 bases sitting between them. In nucleotides, the CDR3 is TGTGCCATCAATGGCGAGGCGAGCACAGATACGCAGTATTTT. This codes for CAINGEASTDTQYF.

There are a few counts of this clonotype. The chain is built from TRBV29-1 and TRBJ2-7, with unresolved D. The CDR3 sequence is 13 residues long. The V gene lost 6 bases and the J gene lost 4 bases, with 16 bases spanning the gap. Germline CDR1 and CDR2: SQVTM and ANQGSEA. The CDR3 sequence is CSVRTRASYEQYF. CDR3 bases: TGCAGCGTCAGAACCCGGGCCTCATACGAGCAGTACTTC.

This sequence joins TRBV6-2 or TRBV6-3 and TRBJ1-2; 9 bases match TRBD1. Germline assignment: CDR1 MNHEY and CDR2 SVGEGT. The V gene end was trimmed by 7 bases and the J gene end by 6 bases; junction bases not matched to a gene: 15. The CDR3 is made up of 16 amino acids. CDR3 DNA sequence: TGTGCCAGCACCAAGGGGGGACCGGGACAGGGACATGGCTACACCTTC. It yields the protein CASTKGGPGQGHGYTF.

There are a few counts of this clonotype. The chain links TRBV29-1 to TRBJ1-2; D unresolved. V was pared by 6 bases and J by 7 bases, with 12 bases between. The CDR3 has 11 amino acids. Germline lookup yields CDR1 SQVTM and CDR2 ANQGSEA. CDR3 region: CSVPHKAGYTF. CDR3 nucleotide sequence: TGCAGCGTACCCCACAAAGCTGGCTACACCTTC. Based on the CDR3 plus reference TRBV29-1 and TRBJ1-2, the full variable domain is SAVISQKPSRDICQRGTSLTIQCQVDSQVTMMFWYRQQPGQSLTLIATANQGSEATYESGFVIDKFPISRPNLTFSTLTVSNMSPEDSSIYLCSVPHKAGYTFGSGTRLTVV.

The chain has TRBV4-3 and TRBJ2-3, with a tentative D call TRBD1 (6 bases). The V end was cut by 0 bases, the J end by 2 bases, with 15 bases between. The CDR3 extends over 17 amino acids. The germline gives CDR1 LGHNA, CDR2 YSLEER. The CDR3 protein is CASSQDRSGAITDTQYF. The CDR3 region has the DNA TGCGCCAGCAGCCAAGATAGATCAGGGGCCATCACAGATACGCAGTATTTT.

This clonotype showed up just a few times. The chain carries TRBV12-3 or TRBV12-4 and TRBJ2-7; the D gene could be TRBD1 or TRBD2 (5 bases each). The germline V and J ends were trimmed by 3 bases and 5 bases, with 11 bases remaining between them. The CDR3 contains 13 residues. The DNA of the CDR3 is TGTGCCAGCAGTTTGGGGGTTCTCAACGAGCAGTACTTC. As protein: CASSLGVLNEQYF.

This clonotype was detected ten times or more. The gene calls are TRBV29-1 and TRBJ1-1, with a possible D match to TRBD1 (6 bases). The V end was cut by 4 bases, the J end by 10 bases, with 22 bases between. Germline V lookup: CDR1 SQVTM, CDR2 ANQGSEA. The CDR3 runs 14 residues. CDR3 in amino acids: CSVVSWGALEVAFF. The CDR3 nucleotides read TGCAGCGTTGTTTCATGGGGGGCCCTCGAGGTAGCTTTCTTT.

The chain employs TRBV9 and TRBJ2-1, with a weak D call TRBD2 (7 bases). From germline, CDR1 is SGDLS and CDR2 YYNGEE. With 4 bases removed from V and 9 bases from J, the gap between germline ends came to 14 bases. This CDR3 is 13 amino acids long. CDR3 residues: CASSSYREGEQFF. The CDR3 DNA sequence: TGTGCCAGCAGCTCCTACAGGGAGGGTGAGCAGTTCTTC.

This clonotype was seen at least ten times. J is TRBJ1-3 and V is TRBV25-1; D ambiguous. The CDR3 sequence is 16 residues long. Trimming took off 3 bases at V and 0 bases at J, with 12 bases between the two ends. Germline CDR1 is MGHDK and CDR2 is SYGVNS. Here the CDR3 reads CASSEDLLSSGNTIYF. The CDR3 nucleotides read TGTGCCAGCAGTGAGGACCTCCTCAGCTCTGGAAACACCATATATTTT.

This clonotype was seen only a few times. This chain uses TRBV5-1 with TRBJ1-6; D ambiguous. The CDR3 runs 15 residues. Germline CDR1 is SGHRS and CDR2 is YFSETQ. Trimming cost V 0 bases and J 5 bases, with 9 bases left between them. CDR3 nucleotides: TGCGCCAGCAGCTTGGTCGAGGGAGATAATTCACCCCTCCACTTT. This codes for CASSLVEGDNSPLHF.

This clonotype was counted many times. A read error may account for a junction end that differs from germline. J is TRBJ2-7 and V is TRBV6-1, with TRBD2 matching 11 bases. This CDR3 comprises 12 residues. CDR1 is MNHNS and CDR2 is SASEGT in the germline V gene. The CDR3 reads CASSEGLAGRDF. As DNA, the CDR3 is TGTGCCAGCAGTGAAGGACTAGCGGGAAGGGACTTC.

This clonotype was observed a handful of times. J is TRBJ2-1 and V is TRBV19; 9 nucleotides line up with TRBD1. The CDR3 consists of 14 residues. J was trimmed by 6 bases and V by 7 bases; bases with no gene match: 7. The V gene's germline CDR1 is LNHDA and CDR2 SQIVND (reference sequence). The CDR3 loop is CASIPGQGGNEQFF. In DNA form, the CDR3 reads TGTGCCAGTATCCCGGGACAGGGCGGCAATGAGCAGTTCTTC.

Many counts were recorded for this clonotype. V usage is TRBV7-9 and J usage is TRBJ2-3; 7 bases match TRBD1. Germline V CDR1 and CDR2: SEHNR, FQNEAQ (reference sequence). The CDR3 runs to 16 residues. The junction had 6 bases not matched to a gene; V was cut back by 1 base and J by 2 bases. The CDR3 sequence is CASSLGTGKATDTQYF. The CDR3 DNA sequence: TGTGCCAGCAGCTTAGGGACAGGCAAGGCCACAGATACGCAGTATTTT.

About this clonotype: This sequence may be a read error, since a much larger clone differs from it by one base. The rearrangement links TRBV7-2 to TRBJ2-5, with 7 nucleotides matching TRBD1. The CDR3 runs 14 residues. From germline, CDR1 is SGHTA and CDR2 FQGNSA. CDR3 amino acids: CASSLGQHQETKYF. The CDR3 DNA reads TGTGCCAGCAGCTTGGGACAGCACCAAGAGACCAAGTACTTC. Variable domain in full (rest from reference TRBV7-2 and TRBJ2-5): GAGVSQSPSNKVTEKGKDVELRCDPISGHTALYWYRQSLGQGLEFLIYFQGNSAPDKSGLPSDRFSAERTGGSVSTLTIQRTQQEDSAVYLCASSLGQHQETKYFGPGTRLLVL.

This clonotype showed up many times. The rearrangement joins TRBV4-3 to TRBJ2-1; 10 bases line up with TRBD2. The CDR3 consists of 15 residues. The V segment lost 3 bases and the J segment 6 bases; nucleotides outside the gene matches: 5. The V gene's germline CDR1 is LGHNA and CDR2 YSLEER. The CDR3 DNA is TGCGCCAGCAGCCATCTAGCGGGAGTACCCAATGAGCAGTTCTTC. Translating gives CASSHLAGVPNEQFF.

This clonotype showed up many times. The chain uses TRBV27 and TRBJ2-7, with 12 bases fitting TRBD2. Trimming removed 6 bases from V and 0 bases from J; junction bases left unmatched: 6. Per germline, CDR1 MNHEY and CDR2 SMNVEV (reference sequence). This CDR3 is built from 16 residues. CDR3 protein: CASRGLAGFLSYEQYF. The CDR3, as DNA: TGTGCCAGCAGGGGACTAGCGGGCTTCCTCTCCTACGAGCAGTACTTC.

This chain connects TRBV4-3 to TRBJ2-7; D ambiguous. The V end was cut by 0 bases, the J end by 1 base, with 7 bases between. The CDR3 is 14 amino acids. CDR1 is LGHNA and CDR2 is YSLEER in the germline V gene. CDR3 residues: CASSQDRQSYEQYF. The CDR3 nucleotides are TGCGCCAGCAGCCAAGATCGGCAGTCCTACGAGCAGTACTTC.

This clonotype turned up a few times. The rearrangement uses TRBV20-1 and TRBJ2-7; D possibly corresponds to TRBD2 (6 bases). V was shortened by 6 bases and J by 5 bases, with 20 bases between the two germline ends. The CDR3 is made up of 14 amino acids. Per the germline V gene, CDR1 is DFQATT and CDR2 is SNEGSKA (reference sequence). The CDR3: CSAKWAGKGHEQYF. The CDR3 region has the DNA TGCAGTGCAAAATGGGCGGGAAAGGGCCACGAGCAGTACTTC.

In this sample, this clonotype turned up a few times. V and J are TRBV4-3 and TRBJ2-2; tentatively, D is TRBD1 (6 bases). Per germline, CDR1 LGHNA and CDR2 YSLEER. The CDR3 is 18 residues long. With 0 bases removed from V and 6 bases from J, the gap between germline ends came to 20 bases. CDR3: CASSQDRGHLTWAGELFF. The CDR3 bases are TGCGCCAGCAGCCAAGATCGGGGACACCTGACTTGGGCCGGGGAGCTGTTTTTT.

This clonotype has just a few counts. The chain uses TRBV11-2 and TRBJ2-2, with D unresolved. This CDR3 is 14 amino acids long. The V end lost 3 bases, the J end lost 2 bases, and 7 bases lay between the germline ends. Germline V gene sequence: CDR1 SGHAT, CDR2 FQNNGV. The CDR3 DNA reads TGTGCCAGCAGCTTTGACCCCAACACCGGGGAGCTGTTTTTT. This encodes CASSFDPNTGELFF.

For the CDR3, the DNA is TGTGCCACAGGGAGGGGGGGCGAAGAGACCCAGTACTTC. It is translated as CATGRGGEETQYF. J is TRBJ2-5 and V is TRBV10-3; tentative D call: TRBD2 (7 bases). V lost 10 bases to trimming and J lost 3 bases, with 15 bases between them. The CDR3 runs 13 residues. Germline-derived CDR1 and CDR2 are ENHRY and SYGVKD.

A few counts support this clonotype. The chain combines TRBV3-1 with TRBJ2-1, with 8 bases aligning to TRBD1. Unmatched junction bases numbered 1, after V lost 2 bases and J lost 4 bases. Germline CDR1 LGHDT, CDR2 YNNKEL (reference sequence). This CDR3 contains 14 residues. The CDR3 DNA reads TGTGCCAGCAGCCAACGGACAGGGTACAATGAGCAGTTCTTC. It codes for CASSQRTGYNEQFF.

This clonotype was observed many times. The chain recombines TRBV12-3 or TRBV12-4 with TRBJ2-3; D gene uncertain. Trimming cost V 7 bases and J 4 bases, with 15 bases left between them. The CDR3 spans 14 residues. The CDR3 region is CASNYPGRADTQYF. The CDR3 nucleotides are TGTGCCAGCAATTACCCCGGACGAGCAGATACGCAGTATTTT.

Turning to this clonotype: An end of the junction does not agree with germline; a read error may underlie this. The chain couples TRBV20-1 to TRBJ2-7; 9 bases fit TRBD1. CDR3 length equals 13 residues. Germline values: CDR1 DFQATT, CDR2 SNEGSKA (reference sequence). In DNA form, the CDR3 reads TGCACTGCTAATGGACAGGGGTTGGACGAGCAGTACTTC. As protein: CTANGQGLDEQYF.

This clonotype was counted between two and nine times. The CDR3 nucleotides read TGCAGTGCTAGAGATCCGGAGACCCAGTACTTC. Translated, it gives CSARDPETQYF. The chain couples TRBV20-1 to TRBJ2-5; D gene uncertain. In germline, CDR1 is DFQATT, CDR2 SNEGSKA (reference sequence). The CDR3 runs 11 residues. V was clipped by 0 bases and J by 5 bases, with 4 bases between them.

The chain has TRBV20-1 and TRBJ2-3; D is undetermined. V was clipped by 1 base and J by 0 bases, with 8 bases between them. The CDR3 totals 14 residues. Germline CDR1 is DFQATT and CDR2 is SNEGSKA (reference sequence). The chain's CDR3 is CSARGTYSTDTQYF. In DNA, the CDR3 is TGCAGTGCTAGAGGAACCTATAGCACAGATACGCAGTATTTT.

The chain carries TRBV20-1 and TRBJ1-1; a possible D gene is TRBD1 (5 bases). Germline loops: CDR1 DFQATT, CDR2 SNEGSKA (reference sequence). V lost 6 bases and J 0 bases, leaving 14 bases between the germline ends. The CDR3 is 14 amino acids. The CDR3 nucleotides read TGCAGTGCGAGGGCAGGGAGCATGAACACTGAAGCTTTCTTT. Its translation: CSARAGSMNTEAFF.

The sample holds a few counts of this clonotype. The rearrangement uses TRBV20-1 and TRBJ2-1; D remains unclear. The CDR3 consists of 19 residues. Trimming took 0 bases from V and 0 from J, leaving 21 bases between them. Per germline, CDR1 DFQATT and CDR2 SNEGSKA (reference sequence). The CDR3 nucleotides read TGCAGTGCTAGAGATCTTGGTAGTCTATATTTAAGCTCCTACAATGAGCAGTTCTTC. Translated: CSARDLGSLYLSSYNEQFF.

In the case of this clonotype: One end of the junction does not line up with germline, which may come from a read error. The genes are TRBV7-2 and TRBJ2-6, with D possibly TRBD1 on 5 matching bases. This CDR3 is 17 amino acids long. CDR1 is SGHTA and CDR2 is FQGNSA in the germline V gene. CDR3 loop: CASSLGVYYSGANVLTF. The DNA of the CDR3 is TGTGCCAGCAGCCTCGGCGTTTACTACTCTGGGGCCAACGTCCTCACTTTC.